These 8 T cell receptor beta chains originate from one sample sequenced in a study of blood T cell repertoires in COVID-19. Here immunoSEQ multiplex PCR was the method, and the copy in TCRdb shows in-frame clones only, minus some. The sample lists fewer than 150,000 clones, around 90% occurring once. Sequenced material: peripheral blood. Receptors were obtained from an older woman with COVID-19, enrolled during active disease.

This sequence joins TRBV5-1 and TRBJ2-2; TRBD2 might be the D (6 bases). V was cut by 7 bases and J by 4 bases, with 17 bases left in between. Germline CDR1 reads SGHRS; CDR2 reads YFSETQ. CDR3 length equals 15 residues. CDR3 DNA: TGCGCCAGCCGACCGGGACTTTCTTTCACCGGGGAGCTGTTTTTT. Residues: CASRPGLSFTGELFF.

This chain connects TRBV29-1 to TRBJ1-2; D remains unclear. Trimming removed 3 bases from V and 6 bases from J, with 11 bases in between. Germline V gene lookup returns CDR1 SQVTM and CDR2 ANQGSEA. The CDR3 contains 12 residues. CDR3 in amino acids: CSVEWATHGYTF. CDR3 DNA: TGCAGCGTTGAGTGGGCGACACATGGCTACACCTTC.

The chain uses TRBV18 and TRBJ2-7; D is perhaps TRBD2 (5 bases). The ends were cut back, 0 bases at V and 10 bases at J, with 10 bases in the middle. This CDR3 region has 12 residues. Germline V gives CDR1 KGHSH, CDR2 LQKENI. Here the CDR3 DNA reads TGTGCCAGCTCACCACCGTGGACTTACCAGTACTTC. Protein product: CASSPPWTYQYF.

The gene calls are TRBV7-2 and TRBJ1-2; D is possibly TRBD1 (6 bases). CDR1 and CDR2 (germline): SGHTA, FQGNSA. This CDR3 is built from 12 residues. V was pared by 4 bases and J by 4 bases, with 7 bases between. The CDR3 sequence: CASSSQGYGYTF. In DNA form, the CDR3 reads TGTGCCAGCAGCTCACAGGGCTATGGCTACACCTTC.

Here the CDR3 DNA reads TGTGCCACCAGCAGAGAAGGGACAGGGGGCGCTGGAGATGGCTACACCTTC. Protein: CATSREGTGGAGDGYTF. V gene TRBV15 combines with J gene TRBJ1-2, with 12 bases lining up with TRBD1. With V trimmed by 0 bases and J by 6 bases, 8 bases remained unmatched. The CDR3 is 17 amino acids. CDR1 and CDR2 from the germline V gene are LNHNV and YYDKDF (reference sequence).

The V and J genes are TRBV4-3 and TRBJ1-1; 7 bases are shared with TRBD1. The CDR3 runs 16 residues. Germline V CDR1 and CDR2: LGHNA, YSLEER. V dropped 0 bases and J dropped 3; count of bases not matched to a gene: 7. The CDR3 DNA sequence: TGCGCCAGCAGCCAAGACCCAGGGGGGTTTGACACTGAAGCTTTCTTT. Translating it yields CASSQDPGGFDTEAFF.

CDR3 nucleotides: TGTGCCAGCAGCCAAGGGACAGGATACAAAACAGATACGCAGTATTTT. Translated, it gives CASSQGTGYKTDTQYF. This chain joins TRBV14 and TRBJ2-3; 7 bases line up with TRBD1. CDR1 SGHDN and CDR2 FVKESK come from the germline V gene. The CDR3 has 16 amino acids. The junction had 7 bases not matched to a gene; V was cut back by 1 base and J by 3 bases.

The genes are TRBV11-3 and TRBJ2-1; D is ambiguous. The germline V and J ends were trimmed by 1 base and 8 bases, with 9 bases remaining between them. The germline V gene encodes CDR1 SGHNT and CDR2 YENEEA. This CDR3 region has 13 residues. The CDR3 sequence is CASSLGQRHEQFF. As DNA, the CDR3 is TGTGCCAGCAGCTTAGGCCAGCGCCATGAGCAGTTCTTC.